The entry below describes one T cell receptor beta chain. Its antigen is still unknown. No base quality values were provided; no much bigger clone lies one nucleotide off. The 39 donors, aged about 6 to 100 years, were systemically healthy Caucasian individuals from Russia. Each donor gave roughly 9 milliliters of peripheral blood, drawn into EDTA-treated Vacutainer tubes. Ficoll-Paque density-gradient centrifugation was used to isolate PBMCs, with at least 7 million per sample. Trizol reagent was used to extract total RNA from the PBMCs, yielding at least 5 micrograms per sample. Naive CD45RAhigh/CD27high T cell percentages were measured by flow cytometry on a PBMC aliquot from every donor. Library preparation employed 5' RACE. Instrument used: Illumina HiSeq 2500. A second PCR of roughly 7 to 11 cycles was performed with a sample-barcoded 5' primer and a J-beta primer mix. A template-switch 5' adaptor carrying 12 random nucleotides introduced a unique molecular identifier onto each TCR beta cDNA molecule. Each sample yielded at least 3 million CDR3-containing paired-end reads. First-strand cDNA was synthesized from all RNA with the Mint cDNA synthesis kit, primed by a TRBC-specific oligonucleotide. Following uracil-DNA glycosylase treatment, all cDNA underwent a first 18-cycle PCR with the universal primers M1SS and BC2_uni_R. Under the source paper's analysis protocol: Each sample was normalized by randomly selecting 1 million high-quality reads, each carrying a distinct molecular identifier. Reads sharing molecular identifiers were discarded rather than binned into consensus sequences. MiTCR, run with a Q25 quality threshold and the strictest error-elimination algorithm, handled CDR3 identification, clonotype clustering and error correction. A nonparametric unseen species model with Euler transformation was used to estimate a lower bound on total TCR beta diversity. TCRdb trimmed the raw reads at Q25, called clones with MiXCR and kept productive beta chains. Identical CDR3 protein sequences are pooled into one entry, listed with their most common genes and DNA. The V and J calls and clone size come from TCRdb's table, not from the authors' own analysis. Across this sample there are some 940,000 distinct CDR3 sequences, with roughly 28% seen only once. The ten largest clones take up 9.5% to 13% of the sample.

This record belongs to a study of blood T cells in healthy people across ages (dated by TCRdb to about 2015). Broadly, across the study: In model experiments, template switching captured roughly one uniquely barcoded TCR beta cDNA molecule for every two T cells. Using deep sequencing normalized with unique cDNA molecular identifiers, the study measured how TCR beta repertoire diversity changes with age. Four age groups were formed from the donors: young (average around 15 years), middle-aged (roughly 38), aged (approximately 60) and long-lived (more than 75). For two donors (one aged 18 to 29 and one aged 80 or older), the study analyzed two additional independent replicas of 1 million unique cDNA reads from the same blood draw. The full study reports these points: The percentage of naive T cells measured by flow cytometry correlated strongly with observed TCR beta diversity. Compared with the aged group, the long-lived group had more naive CD4+ T cells, fewer expanded clones and increased TCR diversity, suggesting age selection. Estimates of total diversity from one million sequenced T cells were regarded as lower bounds and underestimates. Bulk unsorted PBMC profiling prevented conclusive comparison of naive and antigen-experienced compartments. The CMV infection status of donors was not known, potentially confounding age-related changes in expanded clonotypes. Observed TCR beta diversity per million T cells fell roughly linearly with age, and a significant reduction was already apparent by age around 40.

This sample was also put to use in a study of T cells of mothers and their children. The second paper states: Nine systemically healthy Caucasian individuals, comprising three mothers and their six children, were included as donors. cDNA synthesis consumed the entire amount of extracted RNA, loaded at approximately 1.5 ug RNA in each 15 ul reaction. In the second PCR, the M1S primer added sample barcodes and 2-4 random nucleotides. More than 9 million TCR beta CDR3 reads were obtained from each mother, and some 3 million reads were obtained from each child. TCR recombination output is similarly shaped by thymic selection in related and unrelated pairs, with a minor effect exerted by inherited differences. Normalized repertoire overlap was always found to be slightly, but never significantly, higher in related mother-child pairs than in unrelated mother-child pairs. No persistent microchimeric T cell clones were detected, at a sensitivity of 90 to 100 clones per million clonotypes. Deep NGS was used in the study to compare the TCR beta repertoires of mothers and children and to look for features that separate related mother-child pairs from unrelated individuals. The mean age was around 42 +/- 4 years for the mothers and roughly 10 +/- 4 years for the children. Libraries were sequenced on Illumina HiSeq 2000 with 100+100 nt paired-end reads after adapter ligation with NEBNext reagents. To prevent cross-contamination, the mother and child libraries were prepared one month apart and sequenced in separate runs. For each donor, between roughly 450,000 and 2,200,000 distinct TCR beta clonotypes were identified. Naive TCR beta clonotypes were estimated from low-frequency clonotypes matched to each donor's FACS-determined naive share, without sorting.

This clonotype originated in a woman aged 35 to 49 in good health. The sequenced sample consisted of blood.

The DNA reads TGCAGTGCTAGAGGGAATAGCGGGGACCGCACAGATACGCAGTATTTT. The encoded protein is CSARGNSGDRTDTQYF. The chain was built from TRBV20-1 and TRBJ2-3; 8 central nucleotides agree with TRBD2. From its cysteine to its phenylalanine, the CDR3 spans 16 amino acids. Just the 48-base CDR3 DNA is kept, in frame starting at base 1. CDR1 is given as DFQATT and CDR2 as SNEGSKA, both from the germline V gene (reference sequence). Germline trimming amounts to 1 base on V and 1 base on J, with 7 as the count of junction bases outside the gene matches.